These 23 T cell receptor beta chains came from one sample sequenced in a study of blood T cell repertoires in COVID-19. Generated by immunoSEQ multiplex PCR, the TCRdb table keeps only in-frame clones and is missing some. Of 80,000 or so clones in the sample, over 75% were seen once. The source material was peripheral blood. The origin of the receptors is a human donor in a cohort sampled during active COVID-19.

The chain uses TRBV7-2 and TRBJ2-7; possible D gene TRBD1, 6 bases. V gave up 0 bases and J gave up 4 bases, with 13 bases separating them. This CDR3 spans 15 amino acids. The germline CDR1 and CDR2 sequences are SGHTA and FQGNSA. Here the CDR3 DNA reads TGTGCCAGCAGCTTAGCGACTGGGCAGGGGTACGAGCAGTACTTC. The encoded protein is CASSLATGQGYEQYF.

This clone appeared a few times. This chain's CDR3 is CAWDFEGAREQFF. In DNA, the CDR3 is TGTGCCTGGGATTTTGAGGGGGCGCGTGAGCAGTTCTTC. J is TRBJ2-1 and V is TRBV30, with 7 bases that match TRBD1. Trimming cost V 5 bases and J 9 bases; bases outside gene matches: 10. From germline, CDR1 is GTSNPN and CDR2 SVGIG (reference sequence). The length of the CDR3 is 13 residues.

The rearrangement links TRBV18 to TRBJ2-7; 9 nucleotides line up with TRBD1. The germline V gene has CDR1 KGHSH and CDR2 LQKENI. The CDR3 is made up of 17 amino acids. V gave up 3 bases and J gave up 5 bases; unmatched junction bases: 14. The CDR3 DNA reads as TGTGCCAGCTCACCTACCGATGGGACAGGGATGATCCACGAGCAGTACTTC. Its translation is CASSPTDGTGMIHEQYF. Together with reference TRBV18 and TRBJ2-7, the CDR3 gives the full variable domain: NAGVMQNPRHLVRRRGQEARLRCSPMKGHSHVYWYRQLPEEGLKFMVYLQKENIIDESGMPKERFSAEFPKEGPSILRIQQVVRGDSAAYFCASSPTDGTGMIHEQYFGPGTRLTVT.

This chain joins TRBV7-2 and TRBJ2-3; D perhaps matches TRBD2 (7 bases). The germline gives CDR1 SGHTA, CDR2 FQGNSA. Trimming removed 11 bases from V and 3 bases from J, with 24 bases in between. The CDR3 is 16 residues long. The CDR3 spells CASMWGGAGGTDTQYF. CDR3 bases: TGTGCCTCTATGTGGGGGGGGGCCGGTGGGACAGATACGCAGTATTTT. The full variable domain, rest sourced from reference TRBV7-2 and TRBJ2-3, is GAGVSQSPSNKVTEKGKDVELRCDPISGHTALYWYRQSLGQGLEFLIYFQGNSAPDKSGLPSDRFSAERTGGSVSTLTIQRTQQEDSAVYLCASMWGGAGGTDTQYFGPGTRLTVL.

The rearrangement links TRBV30 to TRBJ2-7, with 10 bases that match TRBD1. With V trimmed by 0 bases and J by 5 bases, 7 bases remained unmatched. This CDR3 has 15 residues. Germline V CDR1 and CDR2: GTSNPN, SVGIG (reference sequence). In DNA, the CDR3 is TGTGCCTGGAGTGTCCGCCGGGACAGGGGAAACGAGCAGTACTTC. Its translation: CAWSVRRDRGNEQYF.

The V gene is TRBV5-1, the J gene TRBJ2-6, with TRBD1 matching over 10 bases. Germline assignment: CDR1 SGHRS and CDR2 YFSETQ. The CDR3 has 17 residues. J lost 2 bases, V lost 3 bases, and 5 bases had no gene match. The CDR3 DNA reads TGCGCCAGCAGCTCGGGACAGGGGTCCGCTGGGGCCAACGTCCTGACTTTC. Its protein is CASSSGQGSAGANVLTF.

The chain joins TRBV7-2 to TRBJ1-6, with D uncertain. The CDR3 contains 12 residues. The V and J ends lost 8 bases and 6 bases respectively, with 8 bases between them. CDR1 and CDR2 from the germline V gene are SGHTA and FQGNSA. The CDR3 DNA sequence: TGTGCCAGCGGCCTTCGTAATTCACCCCTCCACTTT. Translating gives CASGLRNSPLHF.

The chain carries TRBV28 and TRBJ2-7; TRBD1 agrees at 7 bases. J lost 3 bases, V lost 7 bases, and 9 bases had no gene match. This CDR3 has 14 amino acids. Per the germline V gene, CDR1 is MDHEN and CDR2 is SYDVKM. The CDR3 region is CASTLGGESYEQYF. DNA for the CDR3: TGTGCCAGCACCCTAGGGGGCGAAAGCTACGAGCAGTACTTC.

This clone came up a few times. V is TRBV27 and J is TRBJ1-6; 10 bases align to TRBD1. Per germline, CDR1 MNHEY and CDR2 SMNVEV (reference sequence). CDR3 length equals 17 residues. V dropped 5 bases and J dropped 4; count of bases not matched to a gene: 8. The CDR3 DNA follows: TGTGCCAGCAGTCCAATCGGACAGGGGGGGTATAATTCACCCCTCCACTTT. Translated, it gives CASSPIGQGGYNSPLHF.

The chain couples TRBV4-1 to TRBJ1-4; D gene ambiguous. CDR1 and CDR2 (germline): MGHRA, YSYEKL. The CDR3 totals 15 residues. V was pared by 1 base and J by 10 bases, with 16 bases between. CDR3 residues: CASSQGGGDGVKLFF. CDR3 coding DNA: TGCGCCAGCAGCCAAGGAGGCGGGGATGGGGTAAAACTGTTTTTT.

The J gene is TRBJ1-2, the V gene TRBV5-6; D gene unclear. CDR1 and CDR2 (germline): SGHDT, YYEEEE. V gave up 1 base and J gave up 1 base, with 5 bases separating them. This CDR3 has 13 amino acids. CDR3 DNA sequence: TGTGCCAGCAGCTTGCCCAGTAACTATGGCTACACCTTC. Amino acids: CASSLPSNYGYTF.

The chain recombines TRBV3-1 (or the pseudogene TRBV3-2) with TRBJ1-2, with D unclear. Between the trimmed V and J ends, which lost 1 base and 5 bases, there was a span of 26 bases. CDR3 length equals 19 residues. Germline values: CDR1 LGHDT, CDR2 YNNKEL (reference sequence). The CDR3 DNA reads TGTGCCAGCAGCCAAGTCTTTCTGGAGAGGGCCTCGATTTCATATGGCTACACCTTC. It translates to CASSQVFLERASISYGYTF.

On this clone itself: One junction end does not reproduce the germline sequence, and a read error may be involved. V gene TRBV2 combines with J gene TRBJ1-1, with TRBD1 matching over 9 bases. The CDR3 spans 15 residues. In germline, CDR1 is SNHLY, CDR2 FYNNEI. CDR3 region: CATSFDRGVNTEAFF. The DNA of the CDR3 is TGTGCCACCAGTTTCGACAGGGGGGTTAACACTGAAGCTTTCTTT.

This clone occurred once. The rearrangement uses TRBV12-5 and TRBJ1-2; 7 nucleotides line up with TRBD1. The CDR3 contains 17 residues. V lost 3 bases, J lost 0 bases, and 10 bases stayed unmatched. Germline V CDR1 and CDR2: LGHNT, FRNRAP. CDR3 DNA sequence: TGTGCTAGTGGTTTTGGGAGGACAGGCAAACCTAACTATGGCTACACCTTC. The encoded protein is CASGFGRTGKPNYGYTF. Filled out from reference TRBV12-5 and TRBJ1-2, the complete variable domain reads DARVTQTPRHKVTEMGQEVTMRCQPILGHNTVFWYRQTMMQGLELLAYFRNRAPLDDSGMPKDRFSAEMPDATLATLKIQPSEPRDSAVYFCASGFGRTGKPNYGYTFGSGTRLTVV.

V usage is TRBV10-1 and J usage is TRBJ1-1; D perhaps matches TRBD1 (6 bases). V was clipped by 3 bases and J by 5 bases, with 19 bases between them. From germline, CDR1 is WNHNN and CDR2 SYGVQD (reference sequence). The CDR3 covers 16 residues. The CDR3 spells CASSDLMVGAVTEAFF. CDR3 DNA sequence: TGCGCCAGCAGTGATCTTATGGTGGGGGCGGTGACTGAAGCTTTCTTT.

The chain employs TRBV28 and TRBJ2-7; 9 positions match TRBD1. Germline V CDR1 and CDR2: MDHEN, SYDVKM. The CDR3 contains 14 residues. V shed 2 bases and J 8 bases; nucleotides not matched to a gene: 7. The CDR3 region has the DNA TGTGCCAGCAGTTTAGAAACAACAGGGGGCCAGCAGTACTTC. It codes for CASSLETTGGQQYF. Full variable domain (remainder filled in from reference TRBV28 and TRBJ2-7): DVKVTQSSRYLVKRTGEKVFLECVQDMDHENMFWYRQDPGLGLRLIYFSYDVKMKEKGDIPEGYSVSREKKERFSLILESASTNQTSMYLCASSLETTGGQQYFGPGTRLTVT.

This rearrangement joins TRBV4-1 to TRBJ2-7; 8 bases are shared with TRBD2. Germline V lookup: CDR1 MGHRA, CDR2 YSYEKL. Unmatched junction bases numbered 3, after V lost 0 bases and J lost 2 bases. The CDR3 sequence is 15 residues long. For the CDR3, the DNA is TGCGCCAGCAGCCAAGAACTAGCGGCAACCTACGAGCAGTACTTC. Translated, it gives CASSQELAATYEQYF.

The chain couples TRBV6-6 to TRBJ2-5; 10 bases agree with TRBD2. V gave up 6 bases and J gave up 3 bases; unmatched junction bases: 7. The germline gives CDR1 MNHNY, CDR2 SVGAGI (reference sequence). The CDR3 runs to 15 residues. For the CDR3, the DNA is TGTGCCAGCAGCACCCCGGGACTAGCGAAAGAGACCCAGTACTTC. Protein product: CASSTPGLAKETQYF.

The chain couples TRBV6-2 or TRBV6-3 to TRBJ2-2, with TRBD2 identical over 10 bases. Germline CDR1 and CDR2: MNHEY and SVGEGT. The V gene end was trimmed by 1 base and the J gene end by 5 bases; junction bases not matched to a gene: 10. This CDR3 contains 18 residues. The CDR3 DNA reads as TGTGCCAGCAGTTACTTGGTAGCGGGGGGCATCTGGACCGGGGAGCTGTTTTTT. Translation: CASSYLVAGGIWTGELFF.

The chain is built from TRBV7-2 and TRBJ2-7; 9 nucleotides match TRBD1. The junction had 6 bases not matched to a gene; V was cut back by 3 bases and J by 3 bases. The V gene's germline CDR1 is SGHTA and CDR2 FQGNSA. The CDR3 spans 15 residues. This chain's CDR3 is CASSFTGGTYYEQYF. CDR3 nucleotides: TGTGCCAGCAGCTTCACAGGGGGCACTTACTACGAGCAGTACTTC.

The chain links TRBV9 to TRBJ2-7, with TRBD2 matching 10 bases. Germline CDR1 and CDR2: SGDLS and YYNGEE. This CDR3 region has 15 residues. V lost 4 bases to trimming and J lost 0 bases; unmatched junction nucleotides: 4. DNA of the CDR3: TGTGCCAGCAGCACTGGGACTAGCGCCTCCTACGAGCAGTACTTC. This gives the protein CASSTGTSASYEQYF.

The chain is built from TRBV7-2 and TRBJ1-5; TRBD1 matches 9 bases. The V gene end was trimmed by 6 bases and the J gene end by 5 bases; junction bases not matched to a gene: 5. Germline V gives CDR1 SGHTA, CDR2 FQGNSA. The length of the CDR3 is 14 residues. This chain's CDR3 is CASSLDRGHQPQHF. The CDR3, as DNA: TGTGCCAGCAGTTTGGACAGGGGCCATCAGCCCCAGCATTTT.

The V call is TRBV7-9, the J call TRBJ2-3; 10 bases map to TRBD2. Germline CDR1 is SEHNR and CDR2 is FQNEAQ (reference sequence). CDR3 length: 16 amino acids. V shed 7 bases and J 3 bases; nucleotides not matched to a gene: 10. Here the CDR3 DNA reads TGTGCCAGCACCACTTCTAGCGGGGGAGGTACAGATACGCAGTATTTT. Protein sequence: CASTTSSGGGTDTQYF.